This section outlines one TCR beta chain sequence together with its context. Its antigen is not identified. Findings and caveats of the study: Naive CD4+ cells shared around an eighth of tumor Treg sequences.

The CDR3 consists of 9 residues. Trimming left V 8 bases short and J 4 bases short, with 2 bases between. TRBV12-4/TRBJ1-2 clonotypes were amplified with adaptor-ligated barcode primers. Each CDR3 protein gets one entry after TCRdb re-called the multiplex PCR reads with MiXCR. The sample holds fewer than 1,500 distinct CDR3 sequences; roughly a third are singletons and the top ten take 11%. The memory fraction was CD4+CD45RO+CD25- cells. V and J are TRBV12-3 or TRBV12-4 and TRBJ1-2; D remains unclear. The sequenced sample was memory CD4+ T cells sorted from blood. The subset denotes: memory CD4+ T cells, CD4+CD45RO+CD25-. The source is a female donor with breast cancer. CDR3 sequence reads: CASRYGYTF. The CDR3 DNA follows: TGTGCCAGCCGCTATGGCTACACCTTC.